Following are 32 T cell receptor beta chains from one sample sequenced in a study of beta chain features in type 1 diabetes. Expressed TCRB transcripts got sequenced, as all isolated RNA was reverse transcribed. Assay: immunoSEQ multiplex PCR; the TCRdb copy retains only in-frame clones and omits some. The sample records under 450,000 clones, approximately 15% being singletons. Sequences were obtained from naive CD4+ T cells from blood. The receptors come from a man younger than 45 in good health.

This clone came up a few times. The chain couples TRBV1 to TRBJ2-3; the table's D call, TRBD1, has no DNA check behind it. TRBV1 is described as a pseudogene. The CDR3 runs 16 residues. In DNA, the CDR3 is TGCACCAGCAGCCAAGCAGCGCAGGGGGCATGGGATACGCAGTATTTT. Its translation: CTSSQAAQGAWDTQYF.

This clone was seen repeatedly, ten times or more. Within the sample, other DNA sequences also encode this same CDR3. V is TRBV9 and J is TRBJ2-5; TRBD2 matches at 9 bases. With V trimmed by 0 bases and J by 5 bases, 8 bases remained unmatched. Germline V CDR1 and CDR2: SGDLS, YYNGEE. CDR3 length equals 16 residues. CDR3 residues: CASSVGAGGTGETQYF. The CDR3 DNA reads TGTGCCAGCAGCGTAGGAGCGGGGGGAACTGGGGAGACCCAGTACTTC.

This chain uses TRBV7-2 with TRBJ1-3; D is uncertain. Looked up from germline, CDR1 is SGHTA and CDR2 is FQGNSA. Trimming stripped 0 bases from V and 0 bases from J, with 9 bases between. The length of the CDR3 is 16 residues. In nucleotides, the CDR3 is TGTGCCAGCAGCTTAGCTCTGGGGTTCTCTGGAAACACCATATATTTT. This sequence encodes CASSLALGFSGNTIYF.

V usage is TRBV7-2 and J usage is TRBJ1-5; TRBD1 matches at 7 bases. Germline assignment: CDR1 SGHTA and CDR2 FQGNSA. The CDR3 loop spans 14 amino acids. The junction had 5 bases not matched to a gene; V was cut back by 5 bases and J by 4 bases. Here the CDR3 DNA reads TGTGCCAGCAGCCCAGGGACAGCTAATCAGCCCCAGCATTTT. It encodes CASSPGTANQPQHF.

This clone was detected ten times or more. The chain has TRBV29-1 and TRBJ1-1, with D possibly being TRBD1 (6 bases). Germline CDR1 SQVTM, CDR2 ANQGSEA. The CDR3 spans 13 residues. Trimming shortened V by 3 bases and J by 3 bases, and 11 bases separated the two germline ends. Written as DNA, the CDR3 is TGCAGCGTTGACGTCCAGGGGTACACTGAAGCTTTCTTT. The encoded protein is CSVDVQGYTEAFF.

This clone was observed a handful of times. The rearrangement uses TRBV11-2 and TRBJ2-1, with 9 bases identical to TRBD2. The CDR3 loop spans 17 amino acids. The J segment lost 3 bases and the V segment lost 5 bases, leaving 11 bases of the junction unmatched. Germline CDR1 SGHAT, CDR2 FQNNGV. CDR3 region: CASSQRVSGGYYNEQFF. The CDR3 region has the DNA TGTGCCAGCAGCCAACGTGTGAGCGGGGGGTACTACAATGAGCAGTTCTTC.

The table lists this clone with a few counts. The gene calls are TRBV4-3 and TRBJ2-7; D unresolved. V was pared by 1 base and J by 3 bases, with 13 bases between. CDR1 LGHNA and CDR2 YSLEER come from the germline V gene. This CDR3 spans 15 amino acids. CDR3 nucleotides: TGCGCCAGCAGCCAAGTAAAGGGCTTTAACTACGAGCAGTACTTC. Translated, it gives CASSQVKGFNYEQYF.

This chain connects TRBV30 to TRBJ2-5; unclear D gene. The CDR3 is made up of 13 amino acids. Trimming pared 0 bases from V and 4 bases from J, leaving 9 bases between. The V gene's germline CDR1 is GTSNPN and CDR2 SVGIG (reference sequence). The CDR3 DNA follows: TGTGCCTGGAGTGTAACCGGGCTAGAGACCCAGTACTTC. Amino acids: CAWSVTGLETQYF.

The V gene is TRBV7-9, the J gene TRBJ2-3; D remains ambiguous. CDR1 and CDR2 from the germline V gene are SEHNR and FQNEAQ (reference sequence). The ends were cut back, 5 bases at V and 1 base at J, with 13 bases in the middle. The CDR3 is made up of 15 amino acids. CDR3 residues: CASSPWLLGTDTQYF. DNA for the CDR3: TGTGCCAGCAGCCCCTGGCTATTGGGCACAGATACGCAGTATTTT.

The genes are TRBV20-1 and TRBJ2-5; D remains unclear. The V gene lost 6 bases and the J gene lost 2 bases, with 7 bases spanning the gap. The germline CDR1 and CDR2 sequences are DFQATT and SNEGSKA (reference sequence). The CDR3 sequence is 11 residues long. In DNA form, the CDR3 reads TGCAGTGCCAAGCCTCAAGAGACCCAGTACTTC. This gives the protein CSAKPQETQYF.

The V and J genes are TRBV5-1 and TRBJ1-1, with 8 bases identical to TRBD1. Germline assignment: CDR1 SGHRS and CDR2 YFSETQ. CDR3 size: 15 residues. With V trimmed by 4 bases and J by 1 base, 6 bases remained unmatched. In DNA, the CDR3 is TGCGCCAGCAGCGCCGGGACAGGACCGAACACTGAAGCTTTCTTT. Its protein product is CASSAGTGPNTEAFF.

This clone occurred once. The V gene is TRBV29-1, the J gene TRBJ1-3; 7 bases align to TRBD1. Germline lookup yields CDR1 SQVTM and CDR2 ANQGSEA. The length of the CDR3 is 14 residues. V gave up 6 bases and J gave up 0 bases; unmatched junction bases: 5. CDR3 DNA sequence: TGCAGCGTCGAGGGACAGAACTCTGGAAACACCATATATTTT. Encoded protein: CSVEGQNSGNTIYF.

CDR3 coding DNA: TGTGCCTGGAGGGAGACAGGGTACCATGGCTACACCTTC. It encodes CAWRETGYHGYTF. The chain combines TRBV30 with TRBJ1-2, with 7 bases lining up with TRBD1. V gave up 3 bases and J gave up 6 bases; unmatched junction bases: 7. The CDR3 consists of 13 residues. CDR1 is GTSNPN and CDR2 is SVGIG in the germline V gene (reference sequence).

The table lists this clone with a few counts. The gene calls are TRBV19 and TRBJ1-2; the match to TRBD1 covers 8 bases. CDR3 length equals 15 residues. Germline lookup yields CDR1 LNHDA and CDR2 SQIVND (reference sequence). J was trimmed by 2 bases and V by 4 bases; bases with no gene match: 6. The CDR3 is CASSKRQGINYGYTF. CDR3 DNA: TGTGCCAGTAGTAAACGACAGGGGATCAACTATGGCTACACCTTC.

The genes are TRBV7-6 and TRBJ2-1; weak D call: TRBD2 (6 bases). Trimming took 7 bases from V and 6 from J, leaving 16 bases between them. The germline CDR1 and CDR2 sequences are SGHVS and FNYEAQ. This CDR3 region has 14 residues. The CDR3 is CASTTTRGLNEQFF. DNA for the CDR3: TGTGCCAGCACCACGACTAGAGGACTCAATGAGCAGTTCTTC.

The chain has TRBV19 and TRBJ1-2; tentative D call: TRBD1 (6 bases). V was clipped by 4 bases and J by 4 bases, with 10 bases between them. The CDR3 extends over 13 amino acids. Germline V CDR1 and CDR2: LNHDA, SQIVND (reference sequence). The CDR3 loop is CASSTDSTYGYTF. In DNA form, the CDR3 reads TGTGCCAGTAGTACGGACAGCACCTATGGCTACACCTTC.

There are a few counts of this clone. The rearrangement joins TRBV27 to TRBJ2-5; D is perhaps TRBD2 (6 bases). This CDR3 is 13 amino acids long. Trimming shortened V by 4 bases and J by 3 bases, and 9 bases separated the two germline ends. Germline V gene sequence: CDR1 MNHEY, CDR2 SMNVEV (reference sequence). CDR3 loop: CASSSGSEETQYF. The CDR3 DNA reads as TGTGCCAGCAGTTCCGGGAGTGAAGAGACCCAGTACTTC.

The V call is TRBV6-1, the J call TRBJ2-1; 10 nucleotides align to TRBD1. The ends lost 4 bases at V and 8 bases at J; junction bases unmatched: 8. This CDR3 region has 15 residues. Germline V gene data show CDR1 as MNHNS and CDR2 as SASEGT. CDR3 residues: CASSGFPGQGHEQFF. The CDR3 nucleotides are TGTGCCAGCAGTGGATTCCCGGGACAGGGGCATGAGCAGTTCTTC.

Only a few counts were recorded for this clone. The chain recombines TRBV10-1 with TRBJ2-7, with D hard to call. CDR1 and CDR2 from the germline V gene are WNHNN and SYGVQD (reference sequence). Deletions cut 4 bases from V and 2 bases from J, with 9 bases between. There are 13 residues in the CDR3. Here the CDR3 DNA reads TGCGCCAGCAGTGGAATCAGAGCCTACGAGCAGTACGTC. It translates to CASSGIRAYEQYV.

This clone was seen a handful of times. The chain has TRBV7-6 and TRBJ2-3; 12 bases are a match to TRBD2. J gave up 4 bases and V 7 bases, and 12 bases lay outside the gene matches. The germline V gene has CDR1 SGHVS and CDR2 FNYEAQ. The CDR3 loop spans 17 amino acids. This chain's CDR3 is CASTLGASGRGADTQYF. In DNA form, the CDR3 reads TGTGCCAGCACCCTCGGGGCTAGCGGGAGGGGTGCAGATACGCAGTATTTT.

This clone has only a few counts. The genes are TRBV7-2 and TRBJ2-1, with TRBD2 matching 14 bases. Germline loops: CDR1 SGHTA, CDR2 FQGNSA. Losses at the gene ends were 6 bases for V and 15 bases for J; bases not matched to a gene: 16. This CDR3 spans 16 amino acids. The CDR3 loop reads CASSYGPGLAGARMFF. The DNA of the CDR3 is TGTGCCAGCAGTTATGGTCCGGGACTAGCGGGGGCCCGAATGTTCTTC.

The V gene is TRBV25-1, the J gene TRBJ2-3; D may be TRBD2 (5 bases). V was clipped by 7 bases and J by 0 bases, with 11 bases between them. The germline V gene has CDR1 MGHDK and CDR2 SYGVNS. The CDR3 is made up of 14 amino acids. CDR3 DNA: TGTGCCAGCATAGGAGGCGGGAGCACAGATACGCAGTATTTT. Translation: CASIGGGSTDTQYF.

The V call is TRBV6-1, the J call TRBJ2-3, with D hard to call. The CDR3 is 14 residues long. The ends were cut back, 1 base at V and 4 bases at J, with 9 bases in the middle. Germline CDR1 MNHNS, CDR2 SASEGT. This CDR3 reads CASSEVTAADTQYF. In nucleotides, the CDR3 is TGTGCCAGCAGTGAAGTAACGGCGGCAGATACGCAGTATTTT.

This clone was found a few times. CDR3 loop: CASSPDRGVSYEQYF. The CDR3 region has the DNA TGCGCCAGCAGCCCTGACAGGGGGGTATCCTACGAGCAGTACTTC. The chain recombines TRBV5-1 with TRBJ2-7, with 9 bases fitting TRBD1. Per the germline V gene, CDR1 is SGHRS and CDR2 is YFSETQ. V lost 4 bases, J lost 1 base, and 6 bases stayed unmatched. This CDR3 spans 15 amino acids.

As regards this clone: A junction boundary mismatches the germline segment, possibly from a read error. V and J are TRBV14 and TRBJ2-1, with D hard to call. The CDR3 runs to 15 residues. Germline CDR1 is SGHDN and CDR2 is FVKESK. Written as DNA, the CDR3 is TGTGCCAGCAGACAAGAGATTTGCTCCTACAATGAGCAGTTCTTC. Translated: CASRQEICSYNEQFF. Together with reference TRBV14 and TRBJ2-1, the CDR3 gives the full variable domain: EAGVTQFPSHSVIEKGQTVTLRCDPISGHDNLYWYRRVMGKEIKFLLHFVKESKQDESGMPNNRFLAERTGGTYSTLKVQPAELEDSGVYFCASRQEICSYNEQFFGPGTRLTVL.

The V call is TRBV18, the J call TRBJ2-2; D might be TRBD2 (6 bases). Germline V lookup: CDR1 KGHSH, CDR2 LQKENI. V was trimmed by 4 bases and J by 2 bases, leaving 8 bases between them. This CDR3 region has 14 residues. This chain's CDR3 is CASSHSGNTGELFF. The CDR3 coding sequence is TGTGCCAGCTCACATAGCGGAAACACCGGGGAGCTGTTTTTT.

This chain uses TRBV7-9 with TRBJ2-1, with TRBD2 matching 12 bases. The CDR3 is made up of 17 amino acids. CDR1 and CDR2 from the germline V gene are SEHNR and FQNEAQ (reference sequence). The trim removed 6 bases at V and 5 bases at J, leaving 11 bases unmatched. In nucleotides, the CDR3 is TGTGCCAGCAGGAGTGAGGGACGACTAGCGGGAGACAATGAGCAGTTCTTC. Its translation is CASRSEGRLAGDNEQFF.

The chain recombines TRBV7-9 with TRBJ2-1; no firm D call. Germline CDR1 and CDR2: SEHNR and FQNEAQ (reference sequence). V was cut by 2 bases and J by 3 bases, with 5 bases left in between. The CDR3 sequence is 13 residues long. CDR3 nucleotide sequence: TGTGCCAGCAGCTTATCTATCTACAATGAGCAGTTCTTC. Amino acids: CASSLSIYNEQFF. Full variable domain (missing parts from reference TRBV7-9 and TRBJ2-1): DTGVSQNPRHKITKRGQNVTFRCDPISEHNRLYWYRQTLGQGPEFLTYFQNEAQLEKSRLLSDRFSAERPKGSFSTLEIQRTEQGDSAMYLCASSLSIYNEQFFGPGTRLTVL.

The V call is TRBV14, the J call TRBJ2-7; D remains ambiguous. The CDR3 contains 13 residues. Germline assignment: CDR1 SGHDN and CDR2 FVKESK. V lost 0 bases to trimming and J lost 3 bases, with 6 bases between them. The CDR3 here is CASSQDAHYEQYF. In DNA form, the CDR3 reads TGTGCCAGCAGCCAAGATGCCCACTACGAGCAGTACTTC.

This clone was detected a few times. The chain has TRBV25-1 and TRBJ1-3; D is unclear. The CDR3 runs 14 residues. V lost 0 bases, J lost 4 bases, and 7 bases lay in between. Germline V gene sequence: CDR1 MGHDK, CDR2 SYGVNS. For the CDR3, the DNA is TGTGCCAGCAGTGAATATTCCATCGGAAACACCATATATTTT. Translated, it gives CASSEYSIGNTIYF.

This CDR3 is CASRPLDSYNEQFF. DNA of the CDR3: TGTGCCAGCAGACCGCTGGACAGCTACAATGAGCAGTTCTTC. This rearrangement joins TRBV6-5 to TRBJ2-1; weak D call: TRBD1 (6 bases). Germline loops: CDR1 MNHEY, CDR2 SVGAGI. The CDR3 spans 14 residues. Trimming took off 6 bases at V and 3 bases at J, with 12 bases between the two ends.

In nucleotides, the CDR3 is TGTGCCACCAGCAGGTCCGCAGCGGGACTACGCACAGATACGCAGTATTTT. Protein sequence: CATSRSAAGLRTDTQYF. The chain combines TRBV15 with TRBJ2-3, with 7 bases lining up with TRBD2. Germline V gene lookup returns CDR1 LNHNV and CDR2 YYDKDF (reference sequence). CDR3 length: 17 amino acids. J lost 1 base, V lost 3 bases, and 10 bases had no gene match.